One sample yielded the 24 T cell receptor beta chains listed below, sequenced in a study of cytotoxic CD8 clonotypes in ibrutinib-treated CLL. Profiled with immunoSEQ multiplex PCR; TCRdb holds only in-frame clones, not every one. The sample lists about 160,000 clones; about 80% were seen once. The sequencing used PBMCs, collected after 12 months of ibrutinib treatment. The receptors here all came from a human donor with chronic lymphocytic leukemia.

The chain uses TRBV27 and TRBJ2-5; no clear D gene. This CDR3 is 13 amino acids long. Trimming took off 3 bases at V and 0 bases at J, with 5 bases between the two ends. Germline V lookup: CDR1 MNHEY, CDR2 SMNVEV (reference sequence). The CDR3 loop reads CASSFTHQETQYF. The CDR3 nucleotides are TGTGCCAGCAGTTTCACCCACCAAGAGACCCAGTACTTC.

The chain has TRBV5-1 and TRBJ2-2; TRBD2 agrees at 12 bases. The CDR3 covers 17 residues. Per germline, CDR1 SGHRS and CDR2 YFSETQ. V shed 4 bases, J shed 4 bases, and the junction held 8 bases outside the gene matches. Here the CDR3 reads CASSPASGGAGTGELFF. The CDR3 DNA is TGCGCCAGCAGCCCCGCTAGCGGGGGGGCAGGCACCGGGGAGCTGTTTTTT.

This rearrangement joins TRBV6-1 to TRBJ1-3, with D unclear. V dropped 0 bases and J dropped 2 bases, with 5 bases sitting between them. Germline V CDR1 and CDR2: MNHNS, SASEGT. The CDR3 is made up of 14 amino acids. This CDR3 is CASSEAIPGNTIYF. CDR3 bases: TGTGCCAGCAGTGAAGCAATTCCTGGAAACACCATATATTTT.

The chain carries TRBV4-1 and TRBJ1-2; 7 nucleotides match TRBD1. The CDR3 is made up of 14 amino acids. Looked up from germline, CDR1 is MGHRA and CDR2 is YSYEKL. V shed 1 base and J 4 bases; nucleotides not matched to a gene: 3. The CDR3 reads CASSQVTGSYGYTF. In DNA form, the CDR3 reads TGCGCCAGCAGCCAAGTGACAGGGTCCTATGGCTACACCTTC.

The rearrangement links TRBV27 to TRBJ1-6; D remains ambiguous. The V gene lost 5 bases and the J gene lost 10 bases, with 12 bases spanning the gap. This CDR3 has 13 amino acids. CDR1 and CDR2 (germline): MNHEY, SMNVEV (reference sequence). The CDR3: CASSAHGESPLHF. CDR3 nucleotide sequence: TGTGCCAGCAGTGCCCATGGGGAATCACCCCTCCACTTT.

The CDR3 region is CASSFRMGPQSSYNSPLHF. The CDR3 nucleotides are TGTGCCAGCAGCTTCAGGATGGGTCCTCAGAGCTCCTATAATTCACCCCTCCACTTT. The chain recombines TRBV7-9 with TRBJ1-6; no definite D call. Germline V gene lookup returns CDR1 SEHNR and CDR2 FQNEAQ (reference sequence). V was cut by 3 bases and J by 0 bases, with 18 bases left in between. This CDR3 has 19 amino acids.

The rearrangement links TRBV6-5 to TRBJ2-1, with a tentative D call TRBD2 (5 bases). This CDR3 is built from 12 residues. Trimming cost V 6 bases and J 14 bases, with 17 bases left between them. Germline CDR1 reads MNHEY; CDR2 reads SVGAGI. This CDR3 is CASSFEGYRKFF. The CDR3, as DNA: TGTGCCAGCAGCTTCGAGGGATATCGAAAGTTCTTC.

This clone turned up a few times. The chain couples TRBV6-5 to TRBJ2-7; possibly TRBD1 or TRBD2 for D (5 bases each). Per germline, CDR1 MNHEY and CDR2 SVGAGI. This CDR3 is 13 amino acids long. V was cut by 8 bases and J by 3 bases, with 14 bases left in between. The CDR3 DNA follows: TGTGCCAGCCAACGGGGCCAGGGCTACGAGCAGTACTTC. It yields the protein CASQRGQGYEQYF.

The chain recombines TRBV7-9 with TRBJ2-5; a possible D gene is TRBD1 (6 bases). The CDR3 has 19 amino acids. V lost 0 bases to trimming and J lost 0 bases, with 20 bases between them. Germline-derived CDR1 and CDR2 are SEHNR and FQNEAQ (reference sequence). CDR3 coding DNA: TGTGCCAGCAGCTTAGCAATGTGGTTCAGGGGAGTATACCAAGAGACCCAGTACTTC. This translates into CASSLAMWFRGVYQETQYF.

As regards this clone: One end of the junction varies from germline; a read error may be responsible. Other nucleotide sequences in the sample specify the same CDR3. J is TRBJ2-5 and V is TRBV18, with D tentatively TRBD2 (6 bases). CDR1 and CDR2 (germline): KGHSH, LQKENI. This CDR3 is 13 amino acids long. The CDR3 sequence: CASSSGSKETQYF. The CDR3 nucleotides are TGCGCCAGCTCGTCCGGGAGTAAAGAGACCCAGTACTTC.

Written as DNA, the CDR3 is TGTGCCAGTAGTATAGTACAGGGCCAAGGGGCCCAGTACTTC. Its translation: CASSIVQGQGAQYF. The rearrangement links TRBV19 to TRBJ2-5; the D gene is possibly TRBD1 (6 bases). The V gene's germline CDR1 is LNHDA and CDR2 SQIVND (reference sequence). CDR3 size: 14 residues. The V end lost 1 base, the J end lost 9 bases, and 15 bases lay between the germline ends.

This sequence joins TRBV4-2 and TRBJ1-4, with D possibly being TRBD1 (5 bases). The germline V gene has CDR1 LGHNA and CDR2 YNFKEQ. CDR3 length: 19 residues. With 3 bases removed from V and 6 bases from J, the gap between germline ends came to 26 bases. CDR3 DNA: TGTGCCAGCAGCCACCCCTTCGTTCGCCCCAGGGAGGAGGATGAAAAACTGTTTTTT. Translating gives CASSHPFVRPREEDEKLFF.

The chain links TRBV18 to TRBJ1-6, with a possible D match to TRBD1 (5 bases). Germline V CDR1 and CDR2: KGHSH, LQKENI. The CDR3 contains 16 residues. V was shortened by 3 bases and J by 9 bases, with 18 bases between the two germline ends. The chain's CDR3 is CASSPPGTRSSSPLHF. For the CDR3, the DNA is TGTGCCAGCTCACCCCCCGGGACGAGGTCCTCTTCACCCCTCCACTTT.

This chain uses TRBV5-6 with TRBJ1-1; tentatively, D is TRBD1 (5 bases). Trimming took 4 bases from V and 7 from J, leaving 17 bases between them. Looked up from germline, CDR1 is SGHDT and CDR2 is YYEEEE. The CDR3 covers 14 residues. CDR3 DNA: TGTGCCAGCAGCCGCCAGGGCCGGATGATTGAAGCTTTCTTT. Translating gives CASSRQGRMIEAFF.

This chain uses TRBV7-2 with TRBJ1-2; D not resolved. With 11 bases removed from V and 3 bases from J, the gap between germline ends came to 19 bases. The CDR3 loop spans 14 amino acids. Per germline, CDR1 SGHTA and CDR2 FQGNSA. This chain's CDR3 is CASTYDGGDYGYTF. The CDR3 DNA reads as TGTGCCTCAACCTATGACGGCGGGGACTATGGCTACACCTTC.

V is TRBV19 and J is TRBJ2-5, with 8 bases that match TRBD2. The J call could be wrong; TRBJ2-7 is a better fit for the DNA end. The CDR3 spans 15 residues. Germline values: CDR1 LNHDA, CDR2 SQIVND (reference sequence). The CDR3 DNA is TGTGCCAGTAGTATGTCGGCGGGGGGCTCCTACGAGCAGTACTTC. As protein: CASSMSAGGSYEQYF.

V usage is TRBV4-3 and J usage is TRBJ2-7, with D perhaps assigned TRBD1 or TRBD2 (5 bases each). CDR3 length: 15 residues. Per germline, CDR1 LGHNA and CDR2 YSLEER. The germline V and J ends were trimmed by 1 base and 3 bases, with 13 bases remaining between them. The CDR3 DNA is TGCGCCAGCAGCCAAGGGCATTTTGGGGGCTACGAGCAGTACTTC. This encodes CASSQGHFGGYEQYF.

The chain is built from TRBV7-2 and TRBJ2-1; 11 bases map to TRBD2. Losses at the gene ends were 5 bases for V and 2 bases for J; bases not matched to a gene: 14. The CDR3 extends over 19 amino acids. Per the germline V gene, CDR1 is SGHTA and CDR2 is FQGNSA. CDR3 in amino acids: CASSPRGTSGSGTYNEQFF. DNA of the CDR3: TGTGCCAGCAGCCCTCGGGGGACTAGCGGCTCCGGTACCTACAATGAGCAGTTCTTC.

About this clone: A junction end diverges from the germline sequence, so it may reflect a read error. The V and J genes are TRBV7-2 and TRBJ2-5; 7 bases map to TRBD1. The CDR3 sequence is 14 residues long. Germline V gene sequence: CDR1 SGHTA, CDR2 FQGNSA. CDR3 DNA sequence: TGTGCCACCAGCGGACAGGTCGGCCAAGAGACCCAGTACTTC. Protein product: CATSGQVGQETQYF.

This rearrangement joins TRBV18 to TRBJ2-5; tentatively, D is TRBD1 (5 bases). The V end was cut by 1 base, the J end by 2 bases, with 8 bases between. Germline CDR1 is KGHSH and CDR2 is LQKENI. The CDR3 runs to 14 residues. CDR3 protein: CASSPRQPQETQYF. CDR3 in DNA: TGTGCCAGCTCACCACGACAGCCACAAGAGACCCAGTACTTC.

This clone appeared a few times. The V call is TRBV5-8, the J call TRBJ1-5; D is ambiguous. Germline lookup yields CDR1 SGHTS and CDR2 YDEGEE. The CDR3 spans 18 residues. Trimming pared 0 bases from V and 2 bases from J, leaving 18 bases between. CDR3 sequence reads: CASSLDLGSLRGNQPQHF. The CDR3 DNA reads as TGTGCCAGCAGCTTGGATCTTGGAAGTCTAAGGGGCAATCAGCCCCAGCATTTT.

The count of this clone is one. This chain uses TRBV5-1 with TRBJ1-2; the D is unclear. Germline CDR1 reads SGHRS; CDR2 reads YFSETQ. The CDR3 is 14 residues long. V dropped 5 bases and J dropped 5 bases, with 16 bases sitting between them. CDR3 in amino acids: CASSTSEPRYGYTF. The CDR3 DNA follows: TGCGCCAGCAGTACATCAGAACCCCGGTATGGCTACACCTTC.

This chain links TRBV28 with TRBJ2-1, with D possibly matching TRBD2 (5 bases). Per germline, CDR1 MDHEN and CDR2 SYDVKM. Trimming cost V 3 bases and J 12 bases, with 12 bases left between them. This CDR3 has 12 amino acids. CDR3 sequence reads: CASSFSRAGQFF. The CDR3 region has the DNA TGTGCCAGCAGTTTTTCGAGGGCCGGGCAGTTCTTC.

The chain recombines TRBV30 with TRBJ1-3; D is ambiguous. V was clipped by 3 bases and J by 0 bases, with 9 bases between them. Germline CDR1 and CDR2: GTSNPN and SVGIG (reference sequence). This CDR3 contains 14 residues. The CDR3 DNA is TGTGCCTGGAGCCGACTTAGCTCTGGAAACACCATATATTTT. As protein: CAWSRLSSGNTIYF. Full variable domain (outside the CDR3, taken from reference TRBV30 and TRBJ1-3): SQTIHQWPATLVQPVGSPLSLECTVEGTSNPNLYWYRQAAGRGLQLLFYSVGIGQISSEVPQNLSASRPQDRQFILSSKKLLLSDSGFYLCAWSRLSSGNTIYFGEGSWLTVV.